The rows below give T cell receptor beta chains drawn from one sample of a study of T-cell reconstitution after alpha-beta-depleted transplantation in children. TCRdb reanalysed the PCR reads using MiXCR and keeps one entry per CDR3 protein. The sample includes about 980,000 distinct CDR3 sequences, about 29% seen only once; the top ten take under 30%. The input for sequencing was PBMCs, mostly from graft donor cells, taken 360 days after TCRalphabeta/CD19-depleted stem cell transplant. The origin of the receptors is a boy less than two years old who had a stem cell transplant for SCID, so the T cells may come from the graft donor. CDR3s include the opening cysteine and the closing phenylalanine or tryptophan. Each record gives: CDR3 protein, D gene, clone size, V gene, J gene. D genes are given only for firm matches. Some rows have no size entry. The others give once, few or many, or a class for an expanded clone.

cdr3_aa: CASSFLRQQETQYF
d_call: .
clone_size: .
v_call: TRBV12-3/TRBV12-4
j_call: TRBJ2-5

cdr3_aa: CAWSVRRAGTEQYF
d_call: .
clone_size: few
v_call: TRBV30
j_call: TRBJ2-7

cdr3_aa: CAISEGRLAGGLTQETQYF
d_call: TRBD2
clone_size: .
v_call: TRBV10-3
j_call: TRBJ2-5

cdr3_aa: CASSESSVSDSNEKLFF
d_call: .
clone_size: .
v_call: TRBV25-1
j_call: TRBJ1-4

cdr3_aa: CASSHWAGRLTDTQYF
d_call: .
clone_size: .
v_call: TRBV7-8
j_call: TRBJ2-3

cdr3_aa: CASSVGVSREAFF
d_call: .
clone_size: .
v_call: TRBV9
j_call: TRBJ1-1

cdr3_aa: CASSFGGAYAEAFF
d_call: .
clone_size: .
v_call: TRBV7-8
j_call: TRBJ1-1

cdr3_aa: CASSYGGAGEAFF
d_call: .
clone_size: few
v_call: TRBV6-6
j_call: TRBJ1-1

cdr3_aa: CASGPRGAQETQYF
d_call: .
clone_size: few
v_call: TRBV12-5
j_call: TRBJ2-5

cdr3_aa: CASSGKETQYF
d_call: .
clone_size: few
v_call: TRBV12-3/TRBV12-4
j_call: TRBJ2-5

cdr3_aa: CATSRGTGGSQPQHF
d_call: TRBD1
clone_size: many
v_call: TRBV15
j_call: TRBJ1-5

cdr3_aa: CASSFGGPGQPQHF
d_call: .
clone_size: .
v_call: TRBV28
j_call: TRBJ1-5

cdr3_aa: CSVRDSMNTGELFF
d_call: TRBD1
clone_size: few
v_call: TRBV29-1
j_call: TRBJ2-2

cdr3_aa: CASSIQGHSNQPQHF
d_call: TRBD1
clone_size: .
v_call: TRBV28
j_call: TRBJ1-5

cdr3_aa: CASSLVPAPNTEAFF
d_call: .
clone_size: .
v_call: TRBV7-9
j_call: TRBJ1-1

cdr3_aa: CASSQGVVNTEAFF
d_call: .
clone_size: few
v_call: TRBV6-1
j_call: TRBJ1-1

cdr3_aa: CASSPTLGKAFF
d_call: .
clone_size: .
v_call: TRBV12-3/TRBV12-4
j_call: TRBJ1-1

cdr3_aa: CASSLRLAGGSDEQYF
d_call: TRBD2
clone_size: many
v_call: TRBV14
j_call: TRBJ2-7

cdr3_aa: CASSLTGVEKLFF
d_call: TRBD1
clone_size: .
v_call: TRBV5-1
j_call: TRBJ1-4

cdr3_aa: CASSFPGPSSYEQYF
d_call: .
clone_size: few
v_call: TRBV28
j_call: TRBJ2-7

cdr3_aa: CASSPTRDRVAGSSYNEQFF
d_call: TRBD1
clone_size: .
v_call: TRBV6-2/TRBV6-3
j_call: TRBJ2-1

cdr3_aa: CAIRGQDSEKLFF
d_call: TRBD1
clone_size: few
v_call: TRBV10-3
j_call: TRBJ1-4

cdr3_aa: CASSSGTGGSGYTF
d_call: TRBD1
clone_size: once
v_call: TRBV12-3/TRBV12-4
j_call: TRBJ1-2

cdr3_aa: CATSRVVAESTDTQYF
d_call: .
clone_size: few
v_call: TRBV15
j_call: TRBJ2-3

cdr3_aa: CASSLARALGGYEQYF
d_call: TRBD2
clone_size: many
v_call: TRBV5-1
j_call: TRBJ2-7

cdr3_aa: CASKLSSDEQFF
d_call: .
clone_size: .
v_call: TRBV2
j_call: TRBJ2-1

cdr3_aa: CASSGGCGEEVEQYF
d_call: .
clone_size: few
v_call: TRBV7-3
j_call: TRBJ2-7

cdr3_aa: CASSQVSRGGNEQFF
d_call: TRBD2
clone_size: .
v_call: TRBV4-2
j_call: TRBJ2-1

cdr3_aa: CASSPRTGRTYEQYF
d_call: TRBD1
clone_size: .
v_call: TRBV4-1
j_call: TRBJ2-7

cdr3_aa: CATAGSGVSGANVLTF
d_call: .
clone_size: few
v_call: TRBV10-3
j_call: TRBJ2-6

cdr3_aa: CASSLSHTTDTQYF
d_call: .
clone_size: few
v_call: TRBV27
j_call: TRBJ2-3

cdr3_aa: CASSLRREPSGHEQYF
d_call: .
clone_size: .
v_call: TRBV12-3/TRBV12-4
j_call: TRBJ2-7

cdr3_aa: CASTPSVRGLAGGSNTGELFF
d_call: TRBD2
clone_size: few
v_call: TRBV6-2/TRBV6-3
j_call: TRBJ2-2

cdr3_aa: CASTHGRGTDTQYF
d_call: .
clone_size: .
v_call: TRBV12-3/TRBV12-4
j_call: TRBJ2-3

cdr3_aa: CASSADKGAGTGGTGYTF
d_call: TRBD1
clone_size: .
v_call: TRBV5-5
j_call: TRBJ1-2

cdr3_aa: CASSDLGGVGETQYF
d_call: .
clone_size: .
v_call: TRBV5-1
j_call: TRBJ2-5

cdr3_aa: CSVGGTGGGTEAFF
d_call: .
clone_size: few
v_call: TRBV29-1
j_call: TRBJ1-1